Listed below are T cell receptor beta chains from one sample, sequenced in a study of healthy donors' naive CD4 and CD8 T cells. TCRdb ran MiXCR on the reads and lists one entry per CDR3 protein. The sample lists 200,000 or so distinct CDR3 sequences; around 74% were seen once. Specimen: naive CD4+ and CD8+ T cells sorted from blood, pooled from several donors. All receptors come from a pool of human donors in good health; the sample pools cells from several healthy donors. CDR3s include the opening cysteine and the closing phenylalanine or tryptophan. Fields, in order: J gene, CDR3 length, D gene, V gene, clone size, CDR3 protein, CDR3 DNA. The D gene is left open where the match is weak. Size is omitted from some rows. Given values are once, few, many or a class for expanded clones.

>TRBJ1-1|15|NA|TRBV29-1|NA
CSVEEWAEVNTEAFF
TGCAGCGTTGAAGAGTGGGCAGAAGTGAACACTGAAGCTTTCTTT
>TRBJ1-1|12|NA|TRBV10-3|NA
CAIRGQNTEAFF
TGTGCCATCAGGGGACAGAACACTGAAGCTTTCTTT
>TRBJ2-7|13|TRBD1|TRBV29-1|NA
CSVEGTGTYEQYF
TGCAGCGTTGAGGGGACAGGCACCTACGAGCAGTACTTC
>TRBJ2-5|16|NA|TRBV27|NA
CASSLSSFGDQETQYF
TGTGCCAGCAGTTTGTCCTCCTTTGGCGACCAAGAGACCCAGTACTTC
>TRBJ2-7|14|NA|TRBV6-5|once
CASSYFDGTYEQYF
TGTGCCAGCAGTTACTTCGACGGTACCTACGAGCAGTACTTC
>TRBJ2-3|16|TRBD2|TRBV18|once
CASSLRLAGSTDTQYF
TGTGCCAGCTCACTACGACTAGCGGGGAGCACAGATACGCAGTATTTT
>TRBJ2-1|14|NA|TRBV15|NA
CATSRPGTPGEQFF
TGTGCCACCAGCAGGCCAGGGACTCCGGGTGAGCAGTTCTTC
>TRBJ2-1|14|NA|TRBV20-1|NA
CSASPEANYNEQFF
TGCAGTGCCTCCCCCGAAGCAAACTACAATGAGCAGTTCTTC
>TRBJ2-7|17|NA|TRBV11-2|few
CASSLRASSGSFYEQYF
TGTGCCAGCAGCTTAAGGGCCTCCAGCGGATCGTTCTACGAGCAGTACTTC
>TRBJ1-3|12|NA|TRBV29-1|NA
CSVGAEGNTIYF
TGCAGCGTTGGGGCAGAAGGAAACACCATATATTTT
>TRBJ2-3|16|NA|TRBV6-6|NA
CASRMSAKGYTDTQYF
TGTGCCAGCCGTATGTCGGCCAAGGGGTACACAGATACGCAGTATTTT
>TRBJ2-3|13|NA|TRBV11-2|NA
CASSFWGSDTQYF
TGTGCCAGCAGCTTCTGGGGTTCGGATACGCAGTATTTT
>TRBJ2-1|14|NA|TRBV23-1|NA
CASSLWPFHGEQFF
TGCGCCAGCAGTCTCTGGCCCTTCCATGGCGAGCAGTTCTTC
>TRBJ1-2|18|NA|TRBV29-1|few
CSVEDTGSGGGVNYGYTF
TGCAGCGTTGAAGATACAGGATCGGGCGGAGGGGTTAACTATGGCTACACCTTC
>TRBJ1-1|13|NA|TRBV19|NA
CASSAGWGTEAFF
TGTGCCAGTAGTGCGGGATGGGGCACTGAAGCTTTCTTT
>TRBJ2-1|15|NA|TRBV19|NA
CASSIGVYSYNEQFF
TGTGCCAGTAGTATCGGGGTCTACTCCTACAATGAGCAGTTCTTC
>TRBJ2-1|13|NA|TRBV18|NA
CASSPPGQDEQFF
TGTGCCAGCTCACCACCAGGTCAGGATGAGCAGTTCTTC
>TRBJ2-7|15|NA|TRBV6-5|NA
CASNPAGARTYEQYF
TGTGCCAGCAACCCCGCGGGGGCCCGAACCTACGAGCAGTACTTC
>TRBJ2-1|17|TRBD1|TRBV5-1|NA
CASSLAVPGTGRNEQFF
TGCGCCAGCAGCTTGGCCGTGCCCGGGACAGGGAGGAATGAGCAGTTCTTC
>TRBJ1-4|14|NA|TRBV19|NA
CASISGSANEKLFF
TGTGCCAGTATCTCAGGTTCGGCTAATGAAAAACTGTTTTTT
>TRBJ2-1|15|TRBD2|TRBV27|NA
CASSFPSGISNEQFF
TGTGCCAGCAGTTTCCCTAGCGGGATTTCAAATGAGCAGTTCTTC
>TRBJ1-5|16|NA|TRBV18|NA
CASSPGQGNSNQPQHF
TGTGCCAGCTCACCCGGGCAGGGCAATAGCAATCAGCCCCAGCATTTT
>TRBJ2-5|14|TRBD2|TRBV5-1|NA
CASSGPGLGATQYF
TGCGCCAGCAGCGGACCGGGACTAGGGGCGACCCAGTACTTC
>TRBJ2-6|15|TRBD2|TRBV12-3/TRBV12-4|NA
CASSLRGAEANVLTF
TGTGCCAGCAGTTTGCGGGGGGCGGAGGCCAACGTCCTGACTTTC
>TRBJ2-3|13|TRBD2|TRBV29-1|NA
CSVEWTREDTQYF
TGCAGCGTTGAATGGACTAGAGAAGATACGCAGTATTTT
>TRBJ1-6|13|TRBD1|TRBV10-3|NA
CATLGQGNSPLHF
TGTGCCACCTTAGGACAGGGCAATTCACCCCTCCACTTT
>TRBJ2-7|13|NA|TRBV27|NA
CASSFGPTYEQYF
TGTGCCAGCAGTTTTGGACCAACCTACGAGCAGTACTTC
>TRBJ2-1|15|TRBD1|TRBV6-2/TRBV6-3|NA
CASIRDRGLYNEQFF
TGTGCCAGCATCCGGGACAGGGGGCTCTACAATGAGCAGTTCTTC
>TRBJ1-2|14|NA|TRBV6-1|NA
CASLGVGPWYGYTF
TGTGCCAGCCTGGGCGTAGGCCCTTGGTATGGCTACACCTTC
>TRBJ1-4|14|TRBD1|TRBV30|NA
CACLQGLTGEKLFF
TGTGCCTGCTTACAGGGGCTTACCGGTGAAAAACTGTTTTTT
>TRBJ2-7|15|TRBD1|TRBV18|few
CASSPRTGQDYEQYF
TGTGCCAGCTCACCACGGACAGGGCAAGACTACGAGCAGTACTTC
>TRBJ2-7|14|NA|TRBV5-5|NA
CASSSGTLAYEQYF
TGCGCCAGCAGCTCCGGGACACTCGCCTACGAGCAGTACTTC
>TRBJ2-7|13|TRBD2|TRBV29-1|once
CSVNSGSPYEQYF
TGCAGCGTTAATAGCGGGAGTCCCTACGAGCAGTACTTC
>TRBJ1-2|14|NA|TRBV30|NA
CAWAPRAGVLGYTF
TGTGCCTGGGCACCCCGGGCGGGCGTGCTTGGCTACACCTTC
>TRBJ2-1|15|NA|TRBV6-2/TRBV6-3|few
CASSYSKDSYNEQFF
TGTGCCAGCAGTTACTCGAAGGACTCCTACAATGAGCAGTTCTTC
>TRBJ2-1|14|TRBD2|TRBV29-1|few
CSALGTSGSNEQFF
TGCAGCGCTTTGGGGACTAGCGGGTCCAATGAGCAGTTCTTC
>TRBJ1-2|16|NA|TRBV6-5|NA
CASSSGPLPGNYGYTF
TGTGCCAGCAGTTCCGGACCGCTCCCCGGCAACTATGGCTACACCTTC
>TRBJ1-1|12|NA|TRBV29-1|NA
CSIQNMNTEAFF
TGCAGCATACAGAACATGAACACTGAAGCTTTCTTT
>TRBJ1-1|12|NA|TRBV29-1|NA
CSVDLLGTEASF
TGCAGCGTAGACCTATTGGGCACTGAAGCTTCCTTT
>TRBJ2-3|13|NA|TRBV12-3/TRBV12-4|NA
CASTSPRTDTQYF
TGTGCCAGCACCTCCCCCCGGACAGATACGCAGTATTTT
>TRBJ1-4|18|NA|TRBV15|NA
CATSRDFLPGRGNEKLFF
TGTGCCACCAGCAGAGATTTTCTTCCGGGGCGCGGTAATGAAAAACTGTTTTTT
>TRBJ2-7|15|NA|TRBV4-3|NA
CASSQVPDSSYEQYF
TGCGCCAGCAGCCAAGTCCCGGACAGCTCCTACGAGCAGTACTTC